The clone carrying this T cell receptor (beta chain) appeared many times. Its antigen is unknown. A J-beta primer mix and a sample-barcoded 5' primer were used in a second PCR of roughly 6 to 11 cycles. The authors tagged each cDNA molecule using a template-switch adaptor with 12 random nucleotides. TCRdb reprocessed the 5' RACE reads with MiXCR, giving one entry per CDR3 protein. Seen here are 800,000 or so distinct CDR3 sequences, 25% observed once, and the top ten hold roughly 3.8%. This sample is part of a study of blood T cells in healthy people across ages. The donors, all healthy, were Caucasians living in Russia, aged 6 to 90. Extraction yielded at least 5 micrograms of total RNA per sample. Study-wide points: Bulk PBMC profiling left naive and antigen-experienced comparisons inconclusive.

CDR3 length equals 18 residues. These data also formed part of another study, on T cells of mothers and their children.

The sequence derives from a boy younger than 18 in good health. The sample comprised blood. The chain is built from TRBV21-1 and TRBJ2-3; the D segment call TRBD1 is taken from the table without a DNA check. TRBV21-1 is an annotated pseudogene. The CDR3 protein is CASSSNGPWTGGANTQYF. The DNA of the CDR3 is TGTGCCAGCAGCTCCAACGGGCCCTGGACAGGGGGCGCAAATACGCAGTATTTT.